The rows below give T cell receptor beta chains drawn from one sample of a study of blood T cells in healthy people across ages. A single record per CDR3 protein comes from TCRdb applying MiXCR to the 5' RACE reads. The sample has approximately 1,000,000 distinct CDR3 sequences; roughly 45% are singletons. Sequencing input: blood. These receptors all stem from a woman aged 60-75 years in good health. Both conserved end residues are part of each CDR3. D genes are given only for firm matches. Clone size, where shown, is once, few, many, or a class for clones that have expanded.

j_call	v_call	d_call	cdr3_length	clone_size	cdr3_nt	cdr3_aa
TRBJ1-2	TRBV5-6	TRBD1	13	few	TGTGCCAGCAGCCGACGACAGGGTCGAGGCTACACCTTC	CASSRRQGRGYTF
TRBJ2-1	TRBV29-1	TRBD2	13	-	TGCAGCGCCAGACTAGCGGGAAGCAATGAGCAGTTCTTC	CSARLAGSNEQFF
TRBJ2-1	TRBV20-1	-	14	few	TGCAGTGCTAGAGGGCTGGACTATAGCAATGAGCAGTTCTTC	CSARGLDYSNEQFF
TRBJ2-7	TRBV29-1	-	15	-	TGCAGCGTTTTAACCACGGTGGCAGGGCCCGGCGAGCAGTACTTC	CSVLTTVAGPGEQYF
TRBJ2-7	TRBV15	TRBD1	14	once	TGTGCCACCAGCAGAGAAACAGGGGGCTACGAGCAGTACTTC	CATSRETGGYEQYF
TRBJ2-1	TRBV12-3/TRBV12-4	-	13	-	TGTGCCAGCATGAGGACCGATTCGAATGAGCAGTTCTTC	CASMRTDSNEQFF
TRBJ2-5	TRBV12-3/TRBV12-4	-	16	few	TGTGCCAGTACCCTTCGGGGTTCCTGGACCAGGGAGACCCAGTACTTC	CASTLRGSWTRETQYF
TRBJ2-1	TRBV15	TRBD2	18	-	TGTGCCACCAGCAGAGTTTTCGTACTAGCGGGAGGAGTGAATGAGCAGTTCTTC	CATSRVFVLAGGVNEQFF
TRBJ2-5	TRBV6-1	TRBD2	15	-	TGTGCCAGCAGTGAACAAGGCGGGAGTGGAGAGACCCAGTACTTC	CASSEQGGSGETQYF
TRBJ1-2	TRBV2	TRBD1	14	-	TGTGCCAGCAGCCGGGACAGGGTAACCTATGGCTACACCTTC	CASSRDRVTYGYTF
TRBJ2-1	TRBV5-1	-	14	-	TGCGCCAGCAGGGGGTCTCCCCCAGGGAATGAGCAGTTCTTC	CASRGSPPGNEQFF
TRBJ2-6	TRBV29-1	-	15	-	TGCAGCGTTGAGGCCATCGGAACTGGGGCCAACGTCCTGACTTTC	CSVEAIGTGANVLTF
TRBJ2-7	TRBV7-6	-	15	-	TGTGCCAGCAGCCACGCTAGCAACCACCCCTACGAGCAGTACTTC	CASSHASNHPYEQYF
TRBJ1-4	TRBV6-1	-	13	-	TGTGCCAGCCCGACACCCGGTAATGAAAAACTGTTTTTT	CASPTPGNEKLFF
TRBJ2-5	TRBV15	TRBD1	13	many	TGTGCCACAGAAGGACAGGGGTTTCGGACCCAGTACTTC	CATEGQGFRTQYF
TRBJ2-7	TRBV14	-	17	many	TGTGCCAGCAGCCAAGATGCCAGGGGTCGTAGCTCCTACGAGCAGTACTTC	CASSQDARGRSSYEQYF
TRBJ2-7	TRBV10-2	-	15	-	TGCGCCAGCAGTGAGCCCAGGGTTGGGACTTACGAGCAGTACTTC	CASSEPRVGTYEQYF
TRBJ2-7	TRBV20-1	TRBD2	15	-	TGCAGTGCTAGTGGGGGACTAGCGGGTTCCCACGAGCAGTACTTC	CSASGGLAGSHEQYF
TRBJ2-3	TRBV6-2/TRBV6-3	TRBD1	14	once	TGTGCCAGCAGGCAACAGGGGGGTTCTGGTACGCAGTATTTT	CASRQQGGSGTQYF
TRBJ2-3	TRBV9	TRBD2	16	few	TGTGCCAGCAGCCTTATAGCGGGAGGCCCCACAGATACGCAGTATTTT	CASSLIAGGPTDTQYF
TRBJ2-2	TRBV7-6	TRBD2	17	once	TGTGCCAGCAGCTTACCCCAAGCGGGAGGGCCAAACGGGGAGCTGTTTTTT	CASSLPQAGGPNGELFF
TRBJ2-7	TRBV24-1	-	15	-	TGTGCCACCAGTGACTCCGGGACGCCAGACTACGAGCAGTACTTC	CATSDSGTPDYEQYF
TRBJ2-3	TRBV5-1	-	13	-	TGCGCCAGCAGCTTGGAGCCCGTGGATACGCAGTATTTT	CASSLEPVDTQYF
TRBJ2-1	TRBV27	TRBD2	16	-	TGTGCCAGCAGTACACAAGCGGGGACCCCATACAATGAGCAGTTCTTC	CASSTQAGTPYNEQFF
TRBJ2-1	TRBV29-1	-	16	-	TGCAGCGTTAAAGGGTGCGGCAAGCACTCCTCCAATGAGCAGTTCTTC	CSVKGCGKHSSNEQFF
TRBJ2-6	TRBV27	TRBD1	18	-	TGTGCCAGCAGTCCACGGGGACAGGCCTACTCTGGGGCCAACGTCCTGACTTTC	CASSPRGQAYSGANVLTF
TRBJ2-1	TRBV3-1	-	14	-	TGTGCCAGCAGCCACCTCACTGGAACAAATGAGCAGTTCTTC	CASSHLTGTNEQFF
TRBJ2-7	TRBV28	-	14	few	TGTGCCAGCAGTTCCCCCTTCGGGACCTACGAGCAGTACTTC	CASSSPFGTYEQYF
TRBJ2-7	TRBV5-1	-	14	once	TGCGCCAGCAAGGGGAGACAGAGCTCCTACGAGCAGTACTTC	CASKGRQSSYEQYF
TRBJ2-1	TRBV20-1	-	12	few	TGCAGTGCTCGCCGCCCCAGCAATGAGCAGTTCTTC	CSARRPSNEQFF
TRBJ2-1	TRBV18	-	14	-	TGTGCCAGCTCTCGAAAAGGGGACTCGAATGAGCAGTTCTTC	CASSRKGDSNEQFF
TRBJ1-2	TRBV5-6	-	15	-	TGTGCCAGCAGCTTGGGTGTGAGGCAGGTCTATGGCTACACCTTC	CASSLGVRQVYGYTF
TRBJ2-5	TRBV12-3/TRBV12-4	TRBD1	15	-	TGTGCCAGCAGTACCTATGGACAGGGCCAAGAGACCCAGTACTTC	CASSTYGQGQETQYF
TRBJ1-2	TRBV12-3/TRBV12-4	TRBD1	13	-	TGTGCCAGCCAATCGGGGACAGCCTATGGCTACACCTTC	CASQSGTAYGYTF
TRBJ2-2	TRBV27	-	13	-	TGTGCCAGCCCATCGGAAAACACCGGGGAGCTGTTTTTT	CASPSENTGELFF